This is a list of T cell receptor beta chains from one sample in a study of identical twins. One entry per CDR3 protein results from TCRdb running MiXCR on the 5' RACE reads. The sample contains around 490,000 distinct CDR3 sequences, 20% to 25% of which appear only once. These sequences were also reported in another study, on yellow fever vaccine responses in identical twins.

Specimen: CD4+ T cells sorted from blood. The receptors were gathered from a woman younger than 30 in good health. Each CDR3 is given with its conserved first and last residue. The D gene is left open where the match is weak. Part of the rows lack a size; the others show once, few, many or a class for expanded clones.

>TRBJ2-7|many|TRBV12-3/TRBV12-4|NA
TGTGCCAGCAGGGCGGGACAGCTTGAATACGAGCAGTACTTC
CASRAGQLEYEQYF
>TRBJ1-4|few|TRBV20-1|NA
TGCAGTGCCAAGATCACAGGGCCGTACGAAAAACTGTTTTTT
CSAKITGPYEKLFF
>TRBJ2-1|NA|TRBV18|NA
TGTGCCAGCTCCCCCTCAAACCCGACAGGAGAGCAGTTCTTC
CASSPSNPTGEQFF
>TRBJ1-1|NA|TRBV18|NA
TGTGCCAGCTCCCCGAACAGCGGAAACACTGAAGCTTTCTTT
CASSPNSGNTEAFF
>TRBJ2-7|NA|TRBV6-1|NA
TGTGCCAGCAGTGAAGTTGGCAGGGCTGGAGTTTACGAGCAGTACTTC
CASSEVGRAGVYEQYF
>TRBJ2-3|few|TRBV5-1|TRBD1
TGCGCCAGCAGCAGACAGGGGGCTGAGGGCACAGATACGCAGTATTTT
CASSRQGAEGTDTQYF
>TRBJ2-5|NA|TRBV5-1|NA
TGCGCCAGCAGCACAACCACAAAACAAGAGACCCAGTACTTC
CASSTTTKQETQYF
>TRBJ2-5|few|TRBV5-1|NA
TGCGCCAGCAGCTTGCTCGGGGCCCAGCAAGAGACCCAGTACTTC
CASSLLGAQQETQYF
>TRBJ1-1|NA|TRBV12-3/TRBV12-4|NA
TGTGCCAGCAGACTGGGACAGAACACTGAAGCTTTCTTT
CASRLGQNTEAFF
>TRBJ2-7|many|TRBV11-2|NA
TGTGCCAGCACCCAAAGGCCGACTACGAAGAACTACGAGCAGTACTTC
CASTQRPTTKNYEQYF
>TRBJ2-5|NA|TRBV21-1|NA
TGTGCCAGCAGCTCCGACAGGGCGCGAGAGACCCAGTACTTC
CASSSDRARETQYF
>TRBJ2-1|NA|TRBV2|NA
TGTGCCAGCATGACGGAGGGAGCTATCTACAATGAGCAGTTCTTC
CASMTEGAIYNEQFF
>TRBJ1-1|NA|TRBV12-3/TRBV12-4|NA
TGTGCCAGCAGCCCCCCTCCGGGGGTGACTGAAGCTTTCTTT
CASSPPPGVTEAFF
>TRBJ2-7|few|TRBV20-1|TRBD2
TGCAGTGCTAGAGACGCTAGCGGACCCTCCTACGAGCAGTACTTC
CSARDASGPSYEQYF
>TRBJ2-3|NA|TRBV10-3|TRBD1
TGTGCCATCAGTGAGCCCGGACAGGGGACAGATACGCAGTATTTT
CAISEPGQGTDTQYF
>TRBJ2-3|NA|TRBV20-1|NA
TGCAGTGTCAGGTTGTCGAGCACAGATACGCAGTATTTT
CSVRLSSTDTQYF
>TRBJ2-3|NA|TRBV3-1|TRBD2
TGTGCCAGCAGCCAAGAGGTTCTAGCGGGGAGTCCCACAGATACGCAGTATTTT
CASSQEVLAGSPTDTQYF
>TRBJ2-5|NA|TRBV12-3/TRBV12-4|NA
TGTGCCAGCAGTTTAAGGGCTACTCAAGAGACCCAGTACTTC
CASSLRATQETQYF
>TRBJ2-5|many|TRBV10-3|NA
TGTGCCATCAGTGAGGACAGAAAAGAGACCCAGTACTTC
CAISEDRKETQYF
>TRBJ2-1|few|TRBV7-6|TRBD1
TGTGCCAGCAGCCTCAAACAGACAGGGGTCGAGCAGTTCTTC
CASSLKQTGVEQFF
>TRBJ1-5|NA|TRBV7-8|TRBD1
TGTGCCAGCAGCCCCCAGGGACAGGATAATCAGCCCCAGCATTTT
CASSPQGQDNQPQHF
>TRBJ2-1|NA|TRBV12-3/TRBV12-4|TRBD2
TGTGCCAGCAGTCTAGCGGGAGTACCGGGCAATGAGCAGTTCTTC
CASSLAGVPGNEQFF
>TRBJ1-2|NA|TRBV12-3/TRBV12-4|NA
TGTGCCAGCAGTCGCATTTATGGCTACACCTTC
CASSRIYGYTF
>TRBJ2-3|NA|TRBV10-3|NA
TGTGCCATGAGAATCACAGATACGCAGTATTTT
CAMRITDTQYF
>TRBJ1-5|few|TRBV7-2|NA
TGTGCCAGCAGCGCCCAGGGCGGCAATCAGCCCCAGCATTTT
CASSAQGGNQPQHF
>TRBJ1-2|few|TRBV29-1|NA
TGCAGCGTTTCCTGGGGTCCCAATGGCTACACCTTC
CSVSWGPNGYTF
>TRBJ1-3|NA|TRBV15|NA
TGTGCCACCAGCAGAGATTCCGTGGGGGGAAACACCATATATTTT
CATSRDSVGGNTIYF
>TRBJ1-2|NA|TRBV18|TRBD1
TGTGCCAGCTCCTACGGGACAGGGGAAGGCTACACCTTC
CASSYGTGEGYTF
>TRBJ2-1|NA|TRBV25-1|NA
TGTGCCAGCAGTGAGGCGGGACTTTATAATGAGCAGTTCTTC
CASSEAGLYNEQFF
>TRBJ1-1|few|TRBV15|TRBD1
TGTGCCACCAGCAGGACAGGGTTGAACACTGAAGCTTTCTTT
CATSRTGLNTEAFF
>TRBJ2-1|few|TRBV24-1|TRBD2
TGTGCCACCAGTGACTTAAATAGCGGGAGGGCTTTCAATGAGCAGTTCTTC
CATSDLNSGRAFNEQFF
>TRBJ2-3|few|TRBV11-1|TRBD2
TGTGCCAGCAGCTTCAGCTTCGGGACTAGCGGGGGGCCCGCAGGGGATACGCAGTATTTT
CASSFSFGTSGGPAGDTQYF
>TRBJ2-3|NA|TRBV9|TRBD2
TGTGCCAGCAGCGTGGCCACTAGCGGGAGTAGGACAGATACGCAGTATTTT
CASSVATSGSRTDTQYF
>TRBJ2-6|NA|TRBV10-2|TRBD1
TGCGCCAGCAACGAGGGGGCGCCTGTATCTGGGGCCAACGTCCTGACTTTC
CASNEGAPVSGANVLTF
>TRBJ2-1|NA|TRBV6-2/TRBV6-3|NA
TGTGCCAGCAGTAACGACAGGTCTCGTTCCTACAATGAGCAGTTCTTC
CASSNDRSRSYNEQFF
>TRBJ2-3|few|TRBV6-5|NA
TGTGCCAGCAGTTACCTCGGCAGCGGCCCCATCACAGATACGCAGTATTTT
CASSYLGSGPITDTQYF
>TRBJ1-3|NA|TRBV7-8|TRBD1
TGTGCCAGCAGTTCCCGGGACAGGGGATTTACTGGAAACACCATATATTTT
CASSSRDRGFTGNTIYF
>TRBJ2-3|NA|TRBV6-1|NA
TGTGCCACCAGGGAGGGGGCTAGGACAGATACGCAGTATTTT
CATREGARTDTQYF
>TRBJ2-1|few|TRBV5-1|TRBD2
TGCGCCAGCAGCTTGGGTCTTAGCGGGAGGTTCAATGAGCAGTTCTTC
CASSLGLSGRFNEQFF